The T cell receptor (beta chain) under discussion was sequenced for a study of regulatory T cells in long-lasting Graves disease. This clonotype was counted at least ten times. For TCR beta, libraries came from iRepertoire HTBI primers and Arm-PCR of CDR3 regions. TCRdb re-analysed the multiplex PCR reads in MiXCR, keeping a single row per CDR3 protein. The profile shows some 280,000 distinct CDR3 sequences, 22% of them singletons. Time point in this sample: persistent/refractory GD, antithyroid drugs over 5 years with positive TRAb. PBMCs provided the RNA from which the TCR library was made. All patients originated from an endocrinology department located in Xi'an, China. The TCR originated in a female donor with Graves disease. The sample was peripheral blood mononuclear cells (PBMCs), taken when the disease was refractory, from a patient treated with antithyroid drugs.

CDR3 sequence (DNA): TGTGCTGTCGACAGGGAGGACTATGGCTACACCTTC. Protein sequence: CAVDREDYGYTF. The J gene is TRBJ1-2, the V gene TRBV7-9; 7 bases line up with TRBD1. The CDR3 is 12 residues long. CDR1 SEHNR and CDR2 FQNEAQ come from the germline V gene (reference sequence).